One sample yielded the 25 T cell receptor beta chains listed below, sequenced in a study of Graves' ophthalmopathy and Graves' hyperthyroidism. Amplifying from RNA transcripts, the study obtained TCR beta CDR3 regions. Following a first-round RT-PCR that used HTBI primers, a second-round multiplex PCR was carried out. TCRdb fed the multiplex PCR reads into MiXCR, producing one record per CDR3 protein. The table has roughly 480,000 distinct CDR3 sequences, 13% to 15% seen once. Material for sequencing was blood. Every receptor here comes from a woman aged 25 to 45 with Graves' ophthalmopathy.

This clonotype was seen ten or more times. The chain couples TRBV7-9 to TRBJ1-1; no definite D call. The CDR3 covers 10 residues. Trimming pared 2 bases from V and 7 bases from J, leaving 2 bases between. CDR1 and CDR2 (germline): SEHNR, FQNEAQ (reference sequence). For the CDR3, the DNA is TGTGCCAGCAGCTTAAGTGAAGCTTTCTTT. Its protein product is CASSLSEAFF.

Ten or more counts support this clonotype. CDR3 in amino acids: CASSFDGFSYGYTF. CDR3 coding DNA: TGTGCCAGCAGTTTCGACGGATTCTCCTATGGCTACACCTTC. The chain couples TRBV28 to TRBJ1-2; D gene ambiguous. This CDR3 comprises 14 residues. Germline V gene data show CDR1 as MDHEN and CDR2 as SYDVKM. Trimming shortened V by 3 bases and J by 4 bases, and 12 bases separated the two germline ends.

This clonotype was observed many times. The chain carries TRBV12-3 or TRBV12-4 and TRBJ1-2, with D maybe TRBD1 (6 bases). The V gene lost 8 bases and the J gene lost 5 bases, with 15 bases spanning the gap. CDR3 length: 13 amino acids. The CDR3 DNA reads TGTGCCAGCCGTCGACGGGGACAATATGGCTACACCTTC. Translation: CASRRRGQYGYTF.

This clonotype was seen ten or more times. The rearrangement links TRBV19 to TRBJ1-3, with 7 bases aligning to TRBD1. Looked up from germline, CDR1 is LNHDA and CDR2 is SQIVND (reference sequence). CDR3 length equals 13 residues. V was clipped by 5 bases and J by 3 bases; unmatched bases: 1. The CDR3 sequence is CASSHRGGNTIYF. The CDR3 DNA sequence: TGTGCCAGTAGTCACAGGGGTGGAAACACCATATATTTT.

As DNA, the CDR3 is TGTGCCAGTAGTATAGGAACGGGGGGCGGTGATCAGCCCCAGCATTTT. This encodes CASSIGTGGGDQPQHF. The gene calls are TRBV19 and TRBJ1-5, with D perhaps matching TRBD1 (6 bases). The V gene lost 1 base and the J gene lost 5 bases, with 15 bases spanning the gap. CDR1 and CDR2 from the germline V gene are LNHDA and SQIVND (reference sequence). The CDR3 has 16 amino acids.

The chain links TRBV20-1 to TRBJ2-2; TRBD2 matches 13 bases. CDR1 is DFQATT and CDR2 is SNEGSKA in the germline V gene (reference sequence). Germline trimming cut 6 bases from V and 7 bases from J; bases unmatched to any gene: 8. This CDR3 contains 15 residues. The CDR3 is CSALRLAGGIGELFF. CDR3 coding DNA: TGCAGTGCGCTCCGACTAGCGGGAGGAATCGGGGAGCTGTTTTTT.

Comment on this clonotype: This may be a read error: a much more frequent sequence differs by one nucleotide. The genes are TRBV6-1 and TRBJ2-7; D gene unclear. Germline CDR1 MNHNS, CDR2 SASEGT. CDR3 length: 11 residues. Trimming removed 3 bases at V and 5 bases at J, with 5 bases between. The CDR3 nucleotides are TGTGCCAGCAGTGACTGGGACGAGCAGTACTTC. Its translation is CASSDWDEQYF.

This clonotype has at least ten counts. The CDR3 bases are TGTGCCTGGAATCTAGCGGGGGGGCCTTGGTACGAGCAGTACTTC. Protein: CAWNLAGGPWYEQYF. This chain connects TRBV30 to TRBJ2-7; 12 bases match TRBD2. Germline CDR1 reads GTSNPN; CDR2 reads SVGIG (reference sequence). The length of the CDR3 is 15 residues. V lost 4 bases to trimming and J lost 4 bases; unmatched junction nucleotides: 8.

Remarks on this clonotype: Just one base apart from a much larger clone, this may be a read error. This chain links TRBV27 with TRBJ2-7; tentative D call: TRBD1 (5 bases). Germline values: CDR1 MNHEY, CDR2 SMNVEV (reference sequence). The CDR3 length is 15 residues. The chain's CDR3 is CASSQVGRAFYEQCF. As DNA, the CDR3 is TGTGCCAGCAGCCAGGTGGGCAGGGCTTTCTACGAGCAGTGCTTC.

This clonotype was counted many times. The CDR3 DNA reads TGTGCCAGCAGTTCCCACAGGGGTAGTCCTGAAGCTTTCTTT. Amino acid sequence: CASSSHRGSPEAFF. This chain connects TRBV27 to TRBJ1-1, with 7 positions matching TRBD1. CDR1 MNHEY and CDR2 SMNVEV come from the germline V gene (reference sequence). J gave up 6 bases and V 4 bases, and 8 bases lay outside the gene matches. The CDR3 is 14 amino acids.

J is TRBJ2-7 and V is TRBV28; D is undetermined. V gave up 2 bases and J gave up 1 base, with 9 bases separating them. Germline CDR1 is MDHEN and CDR2 is SYDVKM. CDR3 length equals 14 residues. CDR3 loop: CASSLGLVSYEQYF. The CDR3 nucleotides read TGTGCCAGCAGTTTAGGCTTAGTATCCTACGAGCAGTACTTC.

This clonotype has a count of ten or more. The CDR3 protein is CASSLLSHSNQPQHF. CDR3 bases: TGTGCCAGCAGTTTGTTGAGTCATAGCAATCAGCCCCAGCATTTT. The gene calls are TRBV12-3 or TRBV12-4 and TRBJ1-5; D unclear. V was trimmed by 3 bases and J by 0 bases, leaving 9 bases between them. The CDR3 is 15 residues long.

This clonotype showed up just a few times. V is TRBV25-1 and J is TRBJ2-7; maybe TRBD2 (6 bases). The CDR3 runs to 15 residues. Germline lookup yields CDR1 MGHDK and CDR2 SYGVNS. V was trimmed by 4 bases and J by 4 bases, leaving 17 bases between them. The CDR3 loop reads CASSVQWRGSYEQYF. The DNA for the CDR3 is TGTGCCAGCAGTGTCCAGTGGAGGGGTAGTTACGAGCAGTACTTC.

There are many counts of this clonotype. The chain carries TRBV28 and TRBJ2-2, with 7 bases aligning to TRBD1. The CDR3 runs 14 residues. Germline V gives CDR1 MDHEN, CDR2 SYDVKM. V lost 10 bases and J lost 3; bases outside the gene matches: 8. The CDR3 coding sequence is TGTGCCACCGCCGGGACAGATTACACCGGGGAGCTGTTTTTT. Residues: CATAGTDYTGELFF.

In this sample, this clonotype turned up many times. This chain connects TRBV6-5 to TRBJ1-6; D may be TRBD1 (5 bases). V lost 0 bases to trimming and J lost 6 bases, with 15 bases between them. There are 17 residues in the CDR3. The germline V gene has CDR1 MNHEY and CDR2 SVGAGI. DNA for the CDR3: TGTGCCAGCAGTTACTCGATCCTAGGGGCAACTAATTCACCCCTCCACTTT. Encoded protein: CASSYSILGATNSPLHF.

This clonotype was observed a handful of times. This clone may be a read error of a much larger clone one base away. This chain uses TRBV28 with TRBJ2-7; D remains ambiguous. This CDR3 comprises 12 residues. Trimming took 6 bases from V and 2 from J, leaving 8 bases between them. Germline lookup yields CDR1 MDHEN and CDR2 SYDVKM. CDR3 amino acids: CASRSTAYEQYF. The CDR3, as DNA: TGTGCCAGCAGATCTACGGCCTACGAGCAGTACTTC.

This clonotype was picked up many times. The genes are TRBV12-3 or TRBV12-4 and TRBJ2-5; 8 nucleotides align to TRBD1. The CDR3 sequence is 16 residues long. Trimming took 2 bases from V and 2 from J; bases not matched to a gene: 7. DNA of the CDR3: TGTGCCAGCAGTTTAACTGGGACAGGCACACAAGAGACCCAGTACTTC. Protein sequence: CASSLTGTGTQETQYF.

This clonotype was recorded many times. V and J are TRBV27 and TRBJ2-3; either TRBD1 or TRBD2 may fit D (5 bases each). The V end was cut by 5 bases, the J end by 0 bases, with 15 bases between. This CDR3 is built from 16 residues. CDR1 is MNHEY, CDR2 SMNVEV, per germline (reference sequence). In DNA form, the CDR3 reads TGTGCCAGCAGTCGCTTCGGGGCAACTAGCACAGATACGCAGTATTTT. This encodes CASSRFGATSTDTQYF.

Note on this clonotype: A single base separates this from a much larger clone, so it may be a read error. The chain combines TRBV27 with TRBJ2-7; D not resolved. The germline CDR1 and CDR2 sequences are MNHEY and SMNVEV (reference sequence). This CDR3 comprises 14 residues. Here the CDR3 DNA reads TGTGCCAGCAGACCCGCTCGTGCGGCCCCAAAGCAGTGCTTC. Its protein product is CASRPARAAPKQCF.

This clonotype was recorded many times. The chain joins TRBV6-4 to TRBJ2-3; no definite D call. This CDR3 contains 16 residues. Between the trimmed V and J ends, which lost 0 bases and 5 bases, there was a span of 15 bases. The germline V gene encodes CDR1 MRHNA and CDR2 SNTAGT. The CDR3 region is CASSDSEIRGLDTQYF. CDR3 in DNA: TGTGCCAGCAGTGACTCGGAAATCCGAGGTTTAGATACGCAGTATTTT.

Ten or more counts support this clonotype. This chain connects TRBV2 to TRBJ2-7, with TRBD2 identical over 8 bases. Trimming at V came to 8 bases and at J to 5 bases, leaving 8 bases not matched to a gene. The CDR3 contains 13 residues. CDR1 is SNHLY and CDR2 is FYNNEI in the germline V gene. CDR3 sequence reads: CASHGPGGHEQYF. CDR3 nucleotides: TGTGCCAGCCACGGACCGGGAGGGCACGAGCAGTACTTC.

This clonotype showed up just once. The rearrangement links TRBV6-1 to TRBJ1-6; TRBD1 aligns across 12 bases. The germline CDR1 and CDR2 sequences are MNHNS and SASEGT. The CDR3 sequence is 17 residues long. V gave up 6 bases and J gave up 10 bases; unmatched junction bases: 13. CDR3 sequence reads: CASRLSGTGGAGSPLHF. DNA of the CDR3: TGTGCCAGCAGACTATCCGGGACAGGGGGCGCTGGGTCACCCCTCCACTTT.

This clonotype was counted at least ten times. The J gene is TRBJ2-2, the V gene TRBV24-1, with 8 bases identical to TRBD1. The V and J ends lost 9 bases and 5 bases, in that order; junction bases with no gene match: 13. The CDR3 covers 16 residues. From germline, CDR1 is KGHDR and CDR2 SFDVKD. The CDR3 nucleotides read TGTGCCACCTCCCTTGCGGGCAGGGGGCGGACCGGGGAGCTGTTTTTT. Residues: CATSLAGRGRTGELFF.

The table lists this clonotype with many counts. This chain joins TRBV4-1 and TRBJ1-1; the D is unclear. Trimming took off 3 bases at V and 2 bases at J, with 7 bases between the two ends. Germline V gene sequence: CDR1 MGHRA, CDR2 YSYEKL. The CDR3 sequence is 13 residues long. CDR3 sequence reads: CASSHPRNTEAFF. The CDR3 coding sequence is TGCGCCAGCAGCCACCCCCGCAACACTGAAGCTTTCTTT.

This rearrangement joins TRBV4-3 to TRBJ1-2; D perhaps matches TRBD1 (5 bases). This CDR3 comprises 15 residues. Germline V CDR1 and CDR2: LGHNA, YSLEER. V gave up 0 bases and J gave up 7 bases, with 15 bases separating them. The CDR3 here is CASSQDLFREGGYTF. In nucleotides, the CDR3 is TGCGCCAGCAGCCAAGATTTATTCAGGGAGGGTGGCTACACCTTC.